The following is a T cell receptor (beta chain) sequence with its context. The data were obtained in a study of blood T cell repertoires in COVID-19. Study-wide context: T cells, B-cell-depleted T cells, or PBMCs provided the cDNA or gDNA that served as material.

Seattle researchers signed up patients amid active infection and tracked them longitudinally. Study processing details: Reference gene primer amplification yielded estimated nucleated cell counts. Assay: immunoSEQ multiplex PCR; the TCRdb copy retains only in-frame clones and omits some. The DNA was the basis for D and trimming; V, J and clone size are from that table. The sample records roughly 200,000 clones, approximately 78% being singletons. The source is a woman older than 75 with COVID-19, enrolled during active disease. The sample was peripheral blood.

This chain's CDR3 is CASSKGTEAFF. The CDR3 DNA reads as TGTGCCAGCTCAAAGGGGACTGAAGCTTTCTTT. V usage is TRBV18 and J usage is TRBJ1-1, with D tentatively TRBD1 (5 bases). CDR3 length equals 11 residues. V gave up 5 bases and J gave up 5 bases, with 6 bases separating them. Germline V gene lookup returns CDR1 KGHSH and CDR2 LQKENI.